The 22 T cell receptor beta chains listed next were all sequenced from one sample in a study of T-cell reconstitution after alpha-beta-depleted transplantation in children. Researchers prepared the TCRbeta library using unique molecular identifiers, the study reports. TCRdb ran MiXCR on the PCR reads and lists one entry per CDR3 protein. The repertoire includes roughly 180,000 distinct CDR3 sequences, 8.5% to 14% of them detected once, and 13% sits in the top ten. Material: PBMCs, obtained before TCRalphabeta/CD19-depleted stem cell transplant. The receptors stem from a boy between 2 and 10 years old with acute myeloid leukemia, due to receive a stem cell transplant.

Many counts were recorded for this clonotype. The chain joins TRBV12-3 or TRBV12-4 to TRBJ2-7; D is undetermined. V dropped 5 bases and J dropped 0 bases, with 2 bases sitting between them. The length of the CDR3 is 11 residues. The CDR3 DNA reads TGTGCCAGCAGTAACTCCTACGAGCAGTACGTC. Encoded protein: CASSNSYEQYV.

This clonotype was recorded many times. The chain employs TRBV6-1 and TRBJ2-1; 11 bases match TRBD2. Germline V lookup: CDR1 MNHNS, CDR2 SASEGT. CDR3 length: 13 residues. The V gene end was trimmed by 7 bases and the J gene end by 9 bases; junction bases not matched to a gene: 5. CDR3 in DNA: TGTGCCAGCACCACTAGCGGGAGAGGTGAGCAGTTCTTC. It yields the protein CASTTSGRGEQFF.

This clonotype showed up many times. The gene calls are TRBV3-1 and TRBJ1-5; D possibly corresponds to TRBD1 (5 bases). CDR1 LGHDT and CDR2 YNNKEL come from the germline V gene (reference sequence). Trimming took 5 bases from V and 4 from J, leaving 9 bases between them. CDR3 length: 13 residues. The DNA for the CDR3 is TGTGCCAGCAGCGATTACAGGAATCAGCCCCAGCATTTT. Protein product: CASSDYRNQPQHF.

This clonotype has ten or more counts. The chain links TRBV27 to TRBJ1-6, with D tentatively TRBD1 (5 bases). Trimming stripped 3 bases from V and 11 bases from J, with 23 bases between. Germline loops: CDR1 MNHEY, CDR2 SMNVEV (reference sequence). The CDR3 spans 17 residues. CDR3 residues: CASSFIFAGTDLAPLHF. The CDR3 coding sequence is TGTGCCAGCAGTTTCATCTTCGCCGGGACCGACCTTGCACCCCTCCACTTT.

This clonotype was recorded at least ten times. The chain joins TRBV20-1 to TRBJ2-2, with D possibly matching TRBD1 (6 bases). The germline gives CDR1 DFQATT, CDR2 SNEGSKA (reference sequence). V lost 2 bases, J lost 6 bases, and 7 bases lay in between. The CDR3 runs to 12 residues. CDR3 sequence: CSARKGAGELFF. The CDR3 nucleotides read TGCAGTGCTAGAAAGGGGGCCGGGGAGCTGTTTTTT.

This clonotype was detected ten times or more. This CDR3 reads CASSQGQGLDEQFF. CDR3 DNA sequence: TGTGCCAGCAGCCAGGGGCAGGGGCTCGATGAGCAGTTCTTC. The V gene is TRBV3-1, the J gene TRBJ2-1; D might be TRBD1 (6 bases). Trimming stripped 3 bases from V and 8 bases from J, with 14 bases between. CDR1 LGHDT and CDR2 YNNKEL come from the germline V gene (reference sequence). This CDR3 has 14 residues.

The chain has TRBV5-4 and TRBJ2-5; 7 bases match TRBD1. Per germline, CDR1 SGHNT and CDR2 YYREEE (reference sequence). With 4 bases clipped from V and 1 base from J, the junction kept 4 bases outside the gene matches. This CDR3 is built from 14 residues. CDR3 DNA: TGTGCCAGCAGCCGGGACAGCCGCCAAGAGACCCAGTACTTC. It yields the protein CASSRDSRQETQYF.

This clonotype was found many times. The chain links TRBV3-1 to TRBJ2-1, with D possibly being TRBD2 (5 bases). Trimming took off 5 bases at V and 5 bases at J, with 13 bases between the two ends. Germline V CDR1 and CDR2: LGHDT, YNNKEL (reference sequence). The CDR3 consists of 14 residues. In DNA, the CDR3 is TGTGCCAGCAGCAGACGGACTTGGAACAATGAGCAGTTCTTC. Its translation is CASSRRTWNNEQFF.

This clonotype was seen repeatedly, ten times or more. The chain has TRBV18 and TRBJ2-3; no clear D gene. This CDR3 is built from 14 residues. Deletions cut 4 bases from V and 0 bases from J, with 8 bases between. Germline V CDR1 and CDR2: KGHSH, LQKENI. CDR3 loop: CASSHDLSTDTQYF. DNA for the CDR3: TGTGCCAGCTCACATGACCTTAGCACAGATACGCAGTATTTT. Supplemented by reference TRBV18 and TRBJ2-3, the full variable domain reads NAGVMQNPRHLVRRRGQEARLRCSPMKGHSHVYWYRQLPEEGLKFMVYLQKENIIDESGMPKERFSAEFPKEGPSILRIQQVVRGDSAAYFCASSHDLSTDTQYFGPGTRLTVL.

This clonotype has ten or more counts. V is TRBV6-5 and J is TRBJ2-5; D may be TRBD1 or TRBD2 (5 bases each). Germline lookup yields CDR1 MNHEY and CDR2 SVGAGI. Trimming removed 4 bases at V and 1 base at J, with 10 bases between. The CDR3 is 14 residues long. CDR3 DNA: TGTGCCAGCAGTTCGGGACCGCTCCAAGAGACCCAGTACTTC. This encodes CASSSGPLQETQYF.

This clonotype was counted ten times or more. The chain has TRBV12-3 or TRBV12-4 and TRBJ2-1; D not certain. CDR3 length: 16 residues. Trimming left V 6 bases short and J 0 bases short, with 15 bases between. DNA for the CDR3: TGTGCCAGCAGCTCTCCTTTACTTAGCTCCTACAATGAGCAGTTCTTC. Residues: CASSSPLLSSYNEQFF.

This clonotype was found many times. The chain uses TRBV7-2 and TRBJ2-7; the match to TRBD1 covers 9 bases. Per germline, CDR1 SGHTA and CDR2 FQGNSA. The CDR3 totals 16 residues. With V trimmed by 1 base and J by 0 bases, 4 bases remained unmatched. The CDR3 here is CASSLGGTGISYEQYF. The CDR3 DNA reads as TGTGCCAGCAGCTTAGGAGGGACAGGGATCTCCTACGAGCAGTACTTC.

This clonotype was seen many times. The chain carries TRBV28 and TRBJ2-1, with 12 bases aligning to TRBD2. CDR1 and CDR2 (germline): MDHEN, SYDVKM. The CDR3 extends over 16 amino acids. V gave up 7 bases and J gave up 10 bases; unmatched junction bases: 14. The DNA for the CDR3 is TGTGCCAGCACCTCCAATCTAGCGGGAGGGCCGGTAGAGCAGTTCTTC. Amino acid sequence: CASTSNLAGGPVEQFF.

This clonotype has a count of ten or more. The chain has TRBV5-1 and TRBJ2-7; TRBD2 matches at 13 bases. CDR1 is SGHRS and CDR2 is YFSETQ in the germline V gene. The CDR3 consists of 16 residues. The junction had 4 bases not matched to a gene; V was cut back by 4 bases and J by 0 bases. The CDR3 loop is CASSPTSGRASYEQYF. CDR3 DNA sequence: TGCGCCAGCAGCCCCACTAGCGGGAGGGCCTCCTACGAGCAGTACTTC.

This clonotype was seen at least ten times. The chain employs TRBV12-5 and TRBJ1-1; D ambiguous. CDR3 length: 12 residues. Germline V lookup: CDR1 LGHNT, CDR2 FRNRAP. The V gene lost 4 bases and the J gene lost 8 bases, with 11 bases spanning the gap. CDR3 protein: CASGSASWEAFF. CDR3 sequence (DNA): TGTGCTAGTGGTTCCGCTAGTTGGGAAGCTTTCTTT.

About this clonotype itself: A much larger clone lies a single base off, so this may be a read error. The V gene is TRBV2, the J gene TRBJ1-2; D is possibly TRBD1 (6 bases). The CDR3 consists of 14 residues. The germline V gene encodes CDR1 SNHLY and CDR2 FYNNEI. CDR3 in amino acids: CASNEWGRNYGYTF. The CDR3 bases are TGTGCCAGCAATGAATGGGGGCGTAACTATGGCTACACCTTC.

For this clonotype: A read error is possible here, since a much larger clone lies one base away. The conserved final phenylalanine or tryptophan is absent from the CDR3, which likely points to a read error. This sequence joins TRBV20-1 and TRBJ1-5; a weak D match, TRBD1 (5 bases). Trimming cost V 3 bases and J 2 bases, with 11 bases left between them. Germline V gene data show CDR1 as DFQATT and CDR2 as SNEGSKA (reference sequence). The CDR3 runs to 14 residues. CDR3 region: CSASRVDGNQPQHY. For the CDR3, the DNA is TGCAGTGCTAGCAGGGTCGATGGCAATCAGCCCCAGCATTAT.

At least ten counts were recorded for this clonotype. The gene calls are TRBV10-3 and TRBJ1-1, with D tentatively TRBD1 (6 bases). The CDR3 consists of 10 residues. Germline V CDR1 and CDR2: ENHRY, SYGVKD. V lost 11 bases and J lost 4, with 8 bases in between. CDR3 coding DNA: TGTGCCGCCAGGGGCACTGAAGCTTTCTTT. Translation: CAARGTEAFF.

The table lists this clonotype with many counts. This chain joins TRBV5-1 and TRBJ1-4; D may be TRBD1 (6 bases). This CDR3 comprises 15 residues. In germline, CDR1 is SGHRS, CDR2 YFSETQ. V lost 5 bases to trimming and J lost 4 bases, with 15 bases between them. The CDR3 DNA is TGCGCCAGCAGACGTCAGGGGCGGATTAATGAAAAACTGTTTTTT. This gives the protein CASRRQGRINEKLFF.

This clonotype has a count of ten or more. The chain has TRBV3-1 and TRBJ2-7, with D uncertain. Germline lookup yields CDR1 LGHDT and CDR2 YNNKEL (reference sequence). CDR3 size: 15 residues. The V end lost 3 bases, the J end lost 0 bases, and 12 bases lay between the germline ends. This chain's CDR3 is CASSQGTLSSYEQYV. CDR3 coding DNA: TGTGCCAGCAGCCAGGGAACACTGAGCTCCTACGAGCAGTACGTC.

On this clonotype itself: A read error may explain this, as a much larger clone is one base away. The chain combines TRBV29-1 with TRBJ2-4; D is possibly TRBD2 (6 bases). V was pared by 7 bases and J by 5 bases, with 15 bases between. CDR1 and CDR2 from the germline V gene are SQVTM and ANQGSEA. The CDR3 runs to 13 residues. The CDR3 loop is CSAYATGENIQYF. The DNA of the CDR3 is TGCAGCGCTTACGCAACGGGAGAAAACATTCAGTACTTC.

This clonotype was detected ten times or more. The DNA for the CDR3 is TGTGCCAGCAGTATCCGGGGTACTAATTCACCCCTCCACTTT. Encoded protein: CASSIRGTNSPLHF. The V and J genes are TRBV12-3 or TRBV12-4 and TRBJ1-6; D not certain. V dropped 5 bases and J dropped 6 bases, with 11 bases sitting between them. This CDR3 region has 14 residues.